This TCR beta chain comes out of a study of blood T cells in healthy people across ages. General study results and limits: Researchers deemed the diversity estimates from one million T cells underestimates.

Germline loops: CDR1 MDHEN, CDR2 SYDVKM. The V end was cut by 6 bases, the J end by 12 bases, with 18 bases between. The CDR3 covers 12 residues. Combining a sample-barcoded 5' primer with a J-beta primer mix, a second PCR ran for about 7 to 11 cycles. Every cDNA was tagged by a template-switch adaptor with 12 random nucleotides. TCRdb called the 5' RACE reads again in MiXCR, with one record for every CDR3 protein. Of 1 million or so distinct CDR3 sequences listed, 40% to 45% are singletons. Per sample, at least 5 micrograms of total RNA were extracted. A word on this clonotype: Its antigen is not known.

The source is a woman in her sixties in good health. The chain employs TRBV28 and TRBJ2-7; D may be TRBD2 (5 bases). Input material: blood. The CDR3 nucleotides read TGTGCCAGCAGCCAACAACTAGGCCTGATGTACTTC. Amino acid sequence: CASSQQLGLMYF.